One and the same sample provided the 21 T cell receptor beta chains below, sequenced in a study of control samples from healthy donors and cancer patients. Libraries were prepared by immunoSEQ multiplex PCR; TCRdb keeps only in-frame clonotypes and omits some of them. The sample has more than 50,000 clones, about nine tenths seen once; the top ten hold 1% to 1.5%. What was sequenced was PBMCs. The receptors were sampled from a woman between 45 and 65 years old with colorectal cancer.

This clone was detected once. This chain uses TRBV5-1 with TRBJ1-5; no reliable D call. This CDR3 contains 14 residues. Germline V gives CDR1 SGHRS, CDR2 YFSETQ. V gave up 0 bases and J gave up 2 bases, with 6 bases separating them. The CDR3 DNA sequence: TGCGCCAGCAGCTTGGAGGCAGGCAATCAGCCCCAGCATTTT. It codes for CASSLEAGNQPQHF.

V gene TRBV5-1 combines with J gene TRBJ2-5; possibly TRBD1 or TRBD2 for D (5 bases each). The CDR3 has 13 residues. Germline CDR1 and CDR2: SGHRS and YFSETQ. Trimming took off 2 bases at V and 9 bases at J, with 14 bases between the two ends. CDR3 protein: CASSLGTLEAQYF. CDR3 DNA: TGCGCCAGCAGCTTAGGGACCCTTGAGGCCCAGTACTTC. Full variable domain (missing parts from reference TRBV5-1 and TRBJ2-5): KAGVTQTPRYLIKTRGQQVTLSCSPISGHRSVSWYQQTPGQGLQFLFEYFSETQRNKGNFPGRFSGRQFSNSRSEMNVSTLELGDSALYLCASSLGTLEAQYFGPGTRLLVL.

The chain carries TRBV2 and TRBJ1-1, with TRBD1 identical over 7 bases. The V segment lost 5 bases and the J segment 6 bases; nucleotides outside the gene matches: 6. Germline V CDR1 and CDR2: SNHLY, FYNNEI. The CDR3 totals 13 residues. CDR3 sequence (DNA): TGTGCCAGCAGTTCCGACAGGGCCGCTGAAGCTTTCTTT. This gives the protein CASSSDRAAEAFF.

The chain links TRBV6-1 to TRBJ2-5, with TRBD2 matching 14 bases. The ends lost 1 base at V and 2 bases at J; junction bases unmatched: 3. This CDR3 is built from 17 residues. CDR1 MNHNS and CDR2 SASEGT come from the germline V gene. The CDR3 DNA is TGTGCCAGCAGTGAAGGGGGACTAGCGGGGGAGCAAGAGACCCAGTACTTC. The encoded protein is CASSEGGLAGEQETQYF.

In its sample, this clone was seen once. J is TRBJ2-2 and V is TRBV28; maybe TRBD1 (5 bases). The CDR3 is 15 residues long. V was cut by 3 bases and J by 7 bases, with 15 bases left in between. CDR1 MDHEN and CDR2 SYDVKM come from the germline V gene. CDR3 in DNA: TGTGCCAGCAGTTTCGCGGCTACTCAGGGCGGGGAGCTGTTTTTT. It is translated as CASSFAATQGGELFF.

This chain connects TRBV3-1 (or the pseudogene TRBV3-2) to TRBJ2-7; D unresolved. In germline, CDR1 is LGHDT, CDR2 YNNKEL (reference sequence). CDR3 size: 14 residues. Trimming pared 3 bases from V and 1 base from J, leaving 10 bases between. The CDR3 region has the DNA TGTGCCAGCAGCCAGGCCAGATTTTCCTACGAGCAGTACTTC. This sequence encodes CASSQARFSYEQYF.

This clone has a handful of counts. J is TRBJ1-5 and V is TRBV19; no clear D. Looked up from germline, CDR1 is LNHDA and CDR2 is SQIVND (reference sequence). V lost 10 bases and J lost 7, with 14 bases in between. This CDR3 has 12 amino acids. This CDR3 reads CATSFKAQPQHF. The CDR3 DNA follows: TGTGCCACCTCCTTCAAGGCCCAGCCCCAGCATTTT.

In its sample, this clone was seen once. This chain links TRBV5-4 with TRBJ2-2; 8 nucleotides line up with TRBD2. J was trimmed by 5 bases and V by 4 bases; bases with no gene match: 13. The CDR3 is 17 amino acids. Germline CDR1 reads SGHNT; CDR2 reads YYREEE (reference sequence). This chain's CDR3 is CASSPGRAGDRTGELFF. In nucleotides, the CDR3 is TGTGCCAGCAGCCCCGGTCGAGCGGGGGACCGTACCGGGGAGCTGTTTTTT.

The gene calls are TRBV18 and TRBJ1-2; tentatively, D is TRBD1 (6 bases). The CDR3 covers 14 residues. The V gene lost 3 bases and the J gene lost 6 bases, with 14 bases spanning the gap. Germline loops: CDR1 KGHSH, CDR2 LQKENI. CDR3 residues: CASSPTAGADGYTF. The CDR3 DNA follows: TGTGCCAGCTCACCCACGGCAGGGGCGGATGGCTACACCTTC.

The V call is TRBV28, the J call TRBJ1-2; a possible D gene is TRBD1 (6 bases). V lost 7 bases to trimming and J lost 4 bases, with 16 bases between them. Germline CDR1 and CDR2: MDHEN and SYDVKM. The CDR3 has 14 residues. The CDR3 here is CASTQYTGIYGYTF. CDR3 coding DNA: TGTGCCAGCACACAATACACAGGGATCTATGGCTACACCTTC.

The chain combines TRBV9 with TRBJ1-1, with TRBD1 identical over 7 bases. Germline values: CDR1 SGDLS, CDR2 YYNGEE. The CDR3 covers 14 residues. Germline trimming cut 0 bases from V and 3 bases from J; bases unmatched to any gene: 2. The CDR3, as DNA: TGTGCCAGCAGCGTAGAGGGACAGTACACTGAAGCTTTCTTT. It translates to CASSVEGQYTEAFF. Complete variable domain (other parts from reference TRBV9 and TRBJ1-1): DSGVTQTPKHLITATGQRVTLRCSPRSGDLSVYWYQQSLDQGLQFLIQYYNGEERAKGNILERFSAQQFPDLHSELNLSSLELGDSALYFCASSVEGQYTEAFFGQGTRLTVV.

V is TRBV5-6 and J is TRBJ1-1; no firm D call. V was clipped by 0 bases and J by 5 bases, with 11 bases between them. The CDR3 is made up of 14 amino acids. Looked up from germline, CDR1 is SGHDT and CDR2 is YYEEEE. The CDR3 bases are TGTGCCAGCAGCTTGGTTTCCGGGTATACTGAAGCTTTCTTT. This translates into CASSLVSGYTEAFF.

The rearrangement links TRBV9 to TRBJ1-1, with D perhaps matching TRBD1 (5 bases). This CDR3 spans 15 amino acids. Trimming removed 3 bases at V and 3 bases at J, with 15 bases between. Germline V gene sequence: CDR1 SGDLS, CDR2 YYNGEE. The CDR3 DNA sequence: TGTGCCAGCAGCGCAGGCAGGGCCCTAGACACTGAAGCTTTCTTT. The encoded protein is CASSAGRALDTEAFF.

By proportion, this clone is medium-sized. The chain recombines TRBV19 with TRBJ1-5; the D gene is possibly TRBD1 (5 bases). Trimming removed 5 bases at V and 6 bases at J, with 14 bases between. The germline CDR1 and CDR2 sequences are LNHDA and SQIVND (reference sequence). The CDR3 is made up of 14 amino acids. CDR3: CASSPGREVQPQHF. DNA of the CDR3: TGTGCCAGTAGTCCGGGACGCGAGGTTCAGCCCCAGCATTTT.

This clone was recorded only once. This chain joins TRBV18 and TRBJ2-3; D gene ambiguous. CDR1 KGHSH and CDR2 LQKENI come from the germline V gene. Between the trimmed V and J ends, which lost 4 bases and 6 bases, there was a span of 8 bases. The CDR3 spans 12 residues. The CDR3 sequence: CASSLEVDTQYF. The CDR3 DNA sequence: TGTGCCAGCTCACTCGAAGTGGATACGCAGTATTTT.

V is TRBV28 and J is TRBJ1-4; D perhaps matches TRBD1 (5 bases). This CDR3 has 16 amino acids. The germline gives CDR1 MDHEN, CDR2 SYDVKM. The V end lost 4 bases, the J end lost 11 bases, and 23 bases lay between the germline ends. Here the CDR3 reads CASSSRRGLPRDKLFF. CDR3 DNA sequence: TGTGCCAGCAGTTCCCGACGGGGACTTCCAAGGGATAAACTGTTTTTT.

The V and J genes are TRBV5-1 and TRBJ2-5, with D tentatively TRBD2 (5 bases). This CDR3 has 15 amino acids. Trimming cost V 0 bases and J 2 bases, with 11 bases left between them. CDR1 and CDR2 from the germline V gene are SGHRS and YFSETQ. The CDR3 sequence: CASSLAARRQETQYF. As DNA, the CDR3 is TGCGCCAGCAGCTTGGCCGCGCGGAGGCAAGAGACCCAGTACTTC. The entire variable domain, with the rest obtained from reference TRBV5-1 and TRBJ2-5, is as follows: KAGVTQTPRYLIKTRGQQVTLSCSPISGHRSVSWYQQTPGQGLQFLFEYFSETQRNKGNFPGRFSGRQFSNSRSEMNVSTLELGDSALYLCASSLAARRQETQYFGPGTRLLVL.

In nucleotides, the CDR3 is TGTGCCAGCAGGCGAGCGGGGGGCAATGAGACCCAGTACTTC. Its protein is CASRRAGGNETQYF. The chain recombines TRBV28 with TRBJ2-5; 9 bases fit TRBD2. This CDR3 region has 14 residues. Germline V gives CDR1 MDHEN, CDR2 SYDVKM. Trimming removed 6 bases from V and 5 bases from J; junction bases left unmatched: 7.

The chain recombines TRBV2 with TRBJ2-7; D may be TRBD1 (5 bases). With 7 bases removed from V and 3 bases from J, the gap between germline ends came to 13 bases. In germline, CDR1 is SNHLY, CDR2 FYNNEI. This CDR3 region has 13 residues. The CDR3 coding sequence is TGTGCCAGCACGCAGGACATAAGCTACGAGCAGTACTTC. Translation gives CASTQDISYEQYF.

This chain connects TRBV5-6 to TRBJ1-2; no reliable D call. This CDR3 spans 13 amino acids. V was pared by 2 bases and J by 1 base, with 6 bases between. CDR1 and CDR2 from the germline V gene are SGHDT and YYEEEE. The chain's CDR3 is CASSFGSNYGYTF. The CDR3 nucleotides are TGTGCCAGCAGCTTCGGCAGTAACTATGGCTACACCTTC.

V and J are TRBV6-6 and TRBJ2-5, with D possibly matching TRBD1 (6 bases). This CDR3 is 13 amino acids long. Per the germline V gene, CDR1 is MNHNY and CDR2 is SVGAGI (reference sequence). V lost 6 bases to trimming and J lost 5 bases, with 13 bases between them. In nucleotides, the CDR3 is TGTGCCAGCAGCCACAGGGAGCGCGAGACCCAGTACTTC. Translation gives CASSHRERETQYF.